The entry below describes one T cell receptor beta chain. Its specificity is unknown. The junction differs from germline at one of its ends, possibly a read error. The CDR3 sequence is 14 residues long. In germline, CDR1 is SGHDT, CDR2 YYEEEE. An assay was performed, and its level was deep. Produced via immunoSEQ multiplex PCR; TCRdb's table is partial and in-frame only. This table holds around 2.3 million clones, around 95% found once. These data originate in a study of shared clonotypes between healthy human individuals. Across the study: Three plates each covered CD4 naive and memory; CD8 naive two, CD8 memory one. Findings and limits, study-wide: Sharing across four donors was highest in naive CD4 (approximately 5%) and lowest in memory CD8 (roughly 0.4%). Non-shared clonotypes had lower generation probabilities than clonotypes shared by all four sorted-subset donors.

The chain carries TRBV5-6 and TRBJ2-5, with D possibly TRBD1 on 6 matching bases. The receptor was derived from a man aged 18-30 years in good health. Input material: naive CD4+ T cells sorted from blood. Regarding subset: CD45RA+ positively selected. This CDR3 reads CASSLRDTQEAQYF. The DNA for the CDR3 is TGTGCCAGCAGCCTCCGGGACACCCAAGAGGCCCAGTACTTC.